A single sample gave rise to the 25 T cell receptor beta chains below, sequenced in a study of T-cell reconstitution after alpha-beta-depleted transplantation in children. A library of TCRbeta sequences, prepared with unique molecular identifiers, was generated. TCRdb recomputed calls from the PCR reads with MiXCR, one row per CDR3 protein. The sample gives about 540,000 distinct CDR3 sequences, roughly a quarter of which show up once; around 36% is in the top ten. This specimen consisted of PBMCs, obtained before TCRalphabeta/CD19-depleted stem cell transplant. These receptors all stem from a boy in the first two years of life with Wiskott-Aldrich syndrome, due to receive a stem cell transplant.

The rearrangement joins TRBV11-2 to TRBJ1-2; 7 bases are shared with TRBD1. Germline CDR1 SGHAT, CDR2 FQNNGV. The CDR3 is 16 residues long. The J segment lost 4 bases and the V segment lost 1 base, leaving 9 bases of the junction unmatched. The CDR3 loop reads CASSLAFRDSVYGYTF. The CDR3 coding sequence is TGTGCCAGCAGCTTAGCCTTTCGGGACAGCGTCTATGGCTACACCTTC. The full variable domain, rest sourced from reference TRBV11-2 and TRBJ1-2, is EAGVAQSPRYKIIEKRQSVAFWCNPISGHATLYWYQQILGQGPKLLIQFQNNGVVDDSQLPKDRFSAERLKGVDSTLKIQPAKLEDSAVYLCASSLAFRDSVYGYTFGSGTRLTVV.

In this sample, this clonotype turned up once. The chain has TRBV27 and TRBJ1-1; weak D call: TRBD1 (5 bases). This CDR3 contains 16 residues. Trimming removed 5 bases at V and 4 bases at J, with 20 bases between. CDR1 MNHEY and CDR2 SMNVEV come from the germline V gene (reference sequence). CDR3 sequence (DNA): TGTGCCAGCAGTCCCCGGGGGGGATTTGCGGGCACTGAAGCTTTCTTT. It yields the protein CASSPRGGFAGTEAFF.

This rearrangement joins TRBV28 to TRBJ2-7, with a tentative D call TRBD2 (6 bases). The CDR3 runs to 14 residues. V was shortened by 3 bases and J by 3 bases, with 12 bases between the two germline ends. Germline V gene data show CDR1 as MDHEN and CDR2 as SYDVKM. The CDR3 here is CASSFWRDNYEQYF. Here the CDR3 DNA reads TGTGCCAGCAGTTTTTGGCGGGATAACTACGAGCAGTACTTC.

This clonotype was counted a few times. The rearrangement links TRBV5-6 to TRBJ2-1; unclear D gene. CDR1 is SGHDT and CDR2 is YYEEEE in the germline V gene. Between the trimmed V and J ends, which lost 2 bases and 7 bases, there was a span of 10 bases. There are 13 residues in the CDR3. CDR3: CASSFGPPNEQFF. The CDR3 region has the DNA TGTGCCAGCAGCTTTGGGCCCCCGAATGAGCAGTTCTTC.

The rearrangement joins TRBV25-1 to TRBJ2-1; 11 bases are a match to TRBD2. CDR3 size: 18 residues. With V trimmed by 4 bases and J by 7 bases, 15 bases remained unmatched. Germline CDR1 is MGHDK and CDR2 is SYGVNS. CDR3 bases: TGTGCCAGCAGTGCCTTCCCACTAGCGGGAGTATCGGGGAATGAGCAGTTCTTC. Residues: CASSAFPLAGVSGNEQFF.

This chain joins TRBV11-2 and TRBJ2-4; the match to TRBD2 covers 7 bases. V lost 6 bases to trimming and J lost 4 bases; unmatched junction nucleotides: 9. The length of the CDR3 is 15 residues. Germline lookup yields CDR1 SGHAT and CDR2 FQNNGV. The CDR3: CASRPMSGTKNIQYF. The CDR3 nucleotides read TGTGCCAGCAGACCGATGAGCGGGACTAAAAACATTCAGTACTTC.

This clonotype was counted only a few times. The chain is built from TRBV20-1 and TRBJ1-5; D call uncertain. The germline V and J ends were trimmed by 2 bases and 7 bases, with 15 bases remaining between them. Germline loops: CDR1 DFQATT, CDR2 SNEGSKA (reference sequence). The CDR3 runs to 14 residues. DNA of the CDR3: TGCAGTGCTAGACGTGGAGGGAAGGGACAGCCCCAGCATTTT. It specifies CSARRGGKGQPQHF.

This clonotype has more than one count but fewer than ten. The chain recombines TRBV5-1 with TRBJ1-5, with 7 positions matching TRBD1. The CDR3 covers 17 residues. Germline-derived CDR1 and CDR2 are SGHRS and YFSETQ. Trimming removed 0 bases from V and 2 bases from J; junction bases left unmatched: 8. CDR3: CASSLERDRLRNQPQHF. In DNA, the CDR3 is TGCGCCAGCAGCTTGGAAAGGGACAGACTACGCAATCAGCCCCAGCATTTT.

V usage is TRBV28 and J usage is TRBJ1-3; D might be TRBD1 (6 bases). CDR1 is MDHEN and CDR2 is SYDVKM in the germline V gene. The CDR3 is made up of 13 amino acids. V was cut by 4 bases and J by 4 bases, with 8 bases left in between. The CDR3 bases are TGTGCCAGCAGTTACAGGGCGGGAAACACCATATATTTT. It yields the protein CASSYRAGNTIYF.

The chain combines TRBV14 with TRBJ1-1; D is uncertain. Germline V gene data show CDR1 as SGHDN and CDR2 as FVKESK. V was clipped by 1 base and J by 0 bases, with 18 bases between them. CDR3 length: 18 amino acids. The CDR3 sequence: CASSQAPGIVGVNTEAFF. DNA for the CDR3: TGTGCCAGCAGCCAAGCCCCGGGGATAGTAGGAGTGAACACTGAAGCTTTCTTT.

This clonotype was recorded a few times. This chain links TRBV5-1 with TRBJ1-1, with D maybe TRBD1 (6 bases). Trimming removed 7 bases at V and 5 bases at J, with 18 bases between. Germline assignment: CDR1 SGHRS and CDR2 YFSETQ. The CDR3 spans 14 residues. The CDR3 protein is CASGSTQGSTEAFF. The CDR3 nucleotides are TGCGCCAGCGGGTCGACACAGGGTTCAACTGAAGCTTTCTTT.

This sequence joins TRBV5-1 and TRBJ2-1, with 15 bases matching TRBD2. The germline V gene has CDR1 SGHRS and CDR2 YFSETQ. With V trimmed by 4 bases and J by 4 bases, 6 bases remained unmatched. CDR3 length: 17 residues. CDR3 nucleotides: TGCGCCAGCAGCACGGGACTAGCGGGAGGTAGATACAATGAGCAGTTCTTC. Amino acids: CASSTGLAGGRYNEQFF. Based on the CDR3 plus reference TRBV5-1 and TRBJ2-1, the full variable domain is KAGVTQTPRYLIKTRGQQVTLSCSPISGHRSVSWYQQTPGQGLQFLFEYFSETQRNKGNFPGRFSGRQFSNSRSEMNVSTLELGDSALYLCASSTGLAGGRYNEQFFGPGTRLTVL.

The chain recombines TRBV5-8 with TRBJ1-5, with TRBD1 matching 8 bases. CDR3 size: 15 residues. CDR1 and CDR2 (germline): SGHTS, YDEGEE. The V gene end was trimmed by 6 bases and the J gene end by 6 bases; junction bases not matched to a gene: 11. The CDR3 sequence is CASTRLGRGLQPQHF. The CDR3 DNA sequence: TGTGCCAGCACCCGCCTGGGCAGGGGGCTTCAGCCCCAGCATTTT.

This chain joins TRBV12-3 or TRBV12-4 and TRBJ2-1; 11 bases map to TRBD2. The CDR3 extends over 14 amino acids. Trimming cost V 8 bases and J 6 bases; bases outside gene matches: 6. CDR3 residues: CASAGTSGRNEQFF. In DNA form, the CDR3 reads TGTGCCAGCGCAGGGACTAGCGGCCGCAATGAGCAGTTCTTC.

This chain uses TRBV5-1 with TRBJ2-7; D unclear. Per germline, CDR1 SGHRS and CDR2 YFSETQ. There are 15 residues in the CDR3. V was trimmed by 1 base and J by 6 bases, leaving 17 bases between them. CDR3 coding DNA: TGCGCCAGCAGCTTGAGGCCGAGCACTGCCATCGAGCAGTACTTC. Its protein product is CASSLRPSTAIEQYF.

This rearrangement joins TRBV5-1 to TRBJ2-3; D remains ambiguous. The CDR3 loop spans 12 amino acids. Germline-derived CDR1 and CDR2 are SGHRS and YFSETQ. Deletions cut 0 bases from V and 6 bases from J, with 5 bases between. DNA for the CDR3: TGCGCCAGCAGCTTGGCCTCGGATACGCAGTATTTT. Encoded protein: CASSLASDTQYF.

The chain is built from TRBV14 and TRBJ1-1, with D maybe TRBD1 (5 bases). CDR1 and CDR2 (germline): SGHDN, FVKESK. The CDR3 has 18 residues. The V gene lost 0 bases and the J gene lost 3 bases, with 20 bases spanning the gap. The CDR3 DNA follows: TGTGCCAGCAGCCAAGATAATTGGGGGGTAAAGAGGGACACTGAAGCTTTCTTT. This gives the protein CASSQDNWGVKRDTEAFF. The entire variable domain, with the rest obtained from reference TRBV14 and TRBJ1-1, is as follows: EAGVTQFPSHSVIEKGQTVTLRCDPISGHDNLYWYRRVMGKEIKFLLHFVKESKQDESGMPNNRFLAERTGGTYSTLKVQPAELEDSGVYFCASSQDNWGVKRDTEAFFGQGTRLTVV.

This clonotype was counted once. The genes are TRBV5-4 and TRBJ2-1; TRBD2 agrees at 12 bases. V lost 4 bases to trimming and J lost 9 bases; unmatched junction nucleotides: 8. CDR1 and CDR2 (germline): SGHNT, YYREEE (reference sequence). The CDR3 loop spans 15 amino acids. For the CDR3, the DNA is TGTGCCAGCAGCCTGACTAGCGGGAGTACCCTTGAGCAGTTCTTC. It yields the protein CASSLTSGSTLEQFF.

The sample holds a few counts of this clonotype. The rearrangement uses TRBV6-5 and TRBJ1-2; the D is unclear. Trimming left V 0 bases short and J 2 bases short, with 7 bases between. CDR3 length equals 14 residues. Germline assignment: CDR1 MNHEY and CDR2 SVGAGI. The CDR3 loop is CASSYSWENYGYTF. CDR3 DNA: TGTGCCAGCAGTTACTCCTGGGAGAACTATGGCTACACCTTC.

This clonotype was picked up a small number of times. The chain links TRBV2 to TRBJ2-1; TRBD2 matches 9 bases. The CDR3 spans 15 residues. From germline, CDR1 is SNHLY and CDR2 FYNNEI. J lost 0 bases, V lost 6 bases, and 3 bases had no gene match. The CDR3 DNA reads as TGTGCCAGCAGGAATAGCGGGAGCTCCTACAATGAGCAGTTCTTC. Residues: CASRNSGSSYNEQFF.

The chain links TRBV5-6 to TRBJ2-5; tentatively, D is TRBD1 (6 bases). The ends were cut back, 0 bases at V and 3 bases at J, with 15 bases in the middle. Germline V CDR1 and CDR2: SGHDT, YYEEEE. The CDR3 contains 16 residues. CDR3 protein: CASSLVRPGQKETQYF. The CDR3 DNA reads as TGTGCCAGCAGCTTGGTTCGTCCCGGACAGAAAGAGACCCAGTACTTC.

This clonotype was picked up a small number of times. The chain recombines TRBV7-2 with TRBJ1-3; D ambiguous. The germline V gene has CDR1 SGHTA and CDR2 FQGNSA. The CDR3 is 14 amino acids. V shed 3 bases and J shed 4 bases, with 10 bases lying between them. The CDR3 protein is CASSFGLTGNTIYF. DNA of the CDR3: TGTGCCAGCAGCTTCGGTTTGACAGGAAACACCATATATTTT. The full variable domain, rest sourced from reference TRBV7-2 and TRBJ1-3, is GAGVSQSPSNKVTEKGKDVELRCDPISGHTALYWYRQSLGQGLEFLIYFQGNSAPDKSGLPSDRFSAERTGGSVSTLTIQRTQQEDSAVYLCASSFGLTGNTIYFGEGSWLTVV.

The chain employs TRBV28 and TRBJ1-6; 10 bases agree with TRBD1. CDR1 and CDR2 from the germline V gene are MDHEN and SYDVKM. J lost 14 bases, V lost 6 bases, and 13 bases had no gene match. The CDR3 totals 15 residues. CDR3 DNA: TGTGCCAGCAGCGTAAGACAGGGGGCCTCCCTCGCCCTCCACTTT. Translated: CASSVRQGASLALHF.

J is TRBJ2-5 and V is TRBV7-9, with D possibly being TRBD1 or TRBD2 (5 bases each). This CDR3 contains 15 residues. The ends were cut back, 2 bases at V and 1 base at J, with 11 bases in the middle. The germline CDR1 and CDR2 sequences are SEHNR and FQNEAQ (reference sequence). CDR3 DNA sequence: TGTGCCAGCAGCTTACGGGACGGTTTCCAAGAGACCCAGTACTTC. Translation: CASSLRDGFQETQYF.

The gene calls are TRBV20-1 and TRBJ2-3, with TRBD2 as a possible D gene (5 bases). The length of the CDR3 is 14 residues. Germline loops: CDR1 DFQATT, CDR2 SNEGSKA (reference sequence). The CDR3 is CRIELGDGTDTQYF. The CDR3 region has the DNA TGCAGAATCGAACTAGGCGACGGGACAGATACGCAGTATTTT.